This T cell receptor (beta chain) was captured in a study of cytomegalovirus exposure and HLA in healthy donors. Note on this clone: Its specificity is unknown.

The study's findings and limits: The study labeled 180 or so TCR beta chains cytomegalovirus-associated.

Researchers ran the PCR with 60 Vbeta and 13 Jbeta primers. The repertoire was sequenced with immunoSEQ multiplex PCR; TCRdb's copy has only in-frame clones and lacks some. The profile shows 85,000 to 130,000 clones, over 60% of them singletons. The origin of this receptor is a man aged 60 to 75 in good health and CMV-seropositive. The material sequenced was PBMCs.

Here the CDR3 reads CASSDMRANTQYF. CDR3 bases: TGTGCCAGCAGTGACATGCGGGCGAATACGCAGTATTTT. The genes are TRBV25-1 and TRBJ2-3, with D possibly matching TRBD2 (5 bases). The germline V gene has CDR1 MGHDK and CDR2 SYGVNS. Trimming removed 3 bases from V and 7 bases from J, with 11 bases in between. This CDR3 has 13 residues.